This T cell receptor (beta chain) was sequenced during a study of shared clonotypes between healthy human individuals. With 5 bases clipped from V and 2 bases from J, the junction kept 10 bases outside the gene matches. CDR1 SGHAT and CDR2 FQNNGV come from the germline V gene. There are 16 residues in the CDR3. Libraries were prepared by immunoSEQ multiplex PCR; TCRdb keeps only in-frame clonotypes and omits some of them. Here the sample spans roughly 2,300,000 clones, around 90% being singletons. The donor cohort consisted entirely of Caucasian adults residing in Nashville, Tennessee. Study-wide results and caveats: Clonotype sharing among the donors was expected to vary with sequencing depth.

This clone has just a few counts. Antigen unknown. The sequence came from a man aged 18 to 30 in good health. Some clones in this sample may be carry-over from other donors' samples. Sequencing was carried out using naive CD4+ T cells from PBMCs. Subset given: CD45RA+ positively selected. The chain carries TRBV11-2 and TRBJ1-2; TRBD1 matches at 8 bases. CDR3 loop: CASSMAGTGTNYGYTF. The CDR3 DNA sequence: TGTGCCAGCAGCATGGCCGGGACAGGCACCAACTATGGCTACACCTTC.